This is a list of T cell receptor beta chains from one sample in a study of Graves' ophthalmopathy and Graves' hyperthyroidism. A single record per CDR3 protein comes from TCRdb applying MiXCR to the multiplex PCR reads. The repertoire holds fewer than 650,000 distinct CDR3 sequences, with approximately 21% as singletons. The material sequenced was peripheral blood. Receptors were obtained from a woman in her late teens or twenties with stable Graves' hyperthyroidism. Some clones in this sample may be carry-over from other donors' samples. Both conserved end residues are part of each CDR3. A D gene is named only where the DNA matches it firmly. Some rows have no size entry. The others give once, few or many, or a class for an expanded clone.

j_gene | v_gene | abundance | d_gene | CDR3aa | CDR3nt
TRBJ1-5 | TRBV19 | - | TRBD1 | CATGGGRDRGHGSNQPQHF | TGTGCCACGGGGGGAGGTCGGGACAGGGGACACGGGAGCAATCAGCCCCAGCATTTT
TRBJ1-1 | TRBV7-2 | many | TRBD1 | CASSAARRGLRAFF | TGTGCCAGCAGCGCGGCCCGAAGGGGGCTGCGAGCTTTCTTT
TRBJ2-2 | TRBV30 | - | TRBD1 | CAWSVGQAGRELFF | TGTGCCTGGAGTGTGGGACAGGCGGGCAGGGAGCTGTTTTTT
TRBJ1-5 | TRBV11-1 | many | - | CASSLQRGQPQHF | TGTGCCAGCAGCTTACAAAGAGGTCAGCCCCAGCATTTT
TRBJ2-5 | TRBV7-2 | few | - | CAISRTMAQTQYF | TGTGCCATCTCGAGGACGATGGCCCAGACCCAGTACTTC
TRBJ1-2 | TRBV12-3/TRBV12-4 | - | - | CAISYNYGYTF | TGTGCCATTTCGTACAACTATGGCTACACCTTC
TRBJ2-6 | TRBV28 | many | TRBD1 | CASTFPGTGGAGANVLTF | TGTGCCAGCACCTTTCCCGGGACAGGGGGCGCCGGGGCCAACGTCCTGACTTTC
TRBJ2-7 | TRBV6-1 | many | TRBD2 | CASSEGGMRLASYEQYF | TGTGCCAGCAGTGAAGGGGGGATGAGACTAGCTTCCTACGAGCAGTACTTC
TRBJ1-2 | TRBV28 | - | - | CASLPRNRVGYGYTF | TGTGCCAGCCTTCCACGGAACAGGGTCGGCTATGGCTACACCTTC
TRBJ2-7 | TRBV12-3/TRBV12-4 | few | TRBD1 | CASNLGQGVGSYEQYF | TGTGCCAGCAACCTGGGACAGGGGGTGGGCTCCTACGAGCAGTACTTC
TRBJ1-2 | TRBV5-1 | once | - | CASSPGFAESYTF | TGCGCCAGCAGCCCTGGATTCGCGGAAAGCTACACCTTC
TRBJ2-2 | TRBV27 | few | TRBD2 | CASSLGRGAGELFF | TGTGCCAGCAGTTTAGGGCGGGGGGCCGGGGAGCTGTTTTTT
TRBJ2-7 | TRBV20-1 | many | TRBD2 | CSADPLAGGSVSYEQYF | TGCAGTGCTGACCCTCTAGCGGGAGGAAGTGTGTCGTACGAGCAGTACTTC
TRBJ1-2 | TRBV5-1 | - | - | CASSIGQKYGYTF | TGCGCCAGCAGCATCGGACAGAAGTATGGCTACACCTTC
TRBJ2-7 | TRBV27 | many | TRBD1 | CASSLDFRKGAEDEQYF | TGTGCCAGCAGTTTAGATTTTAGGAAGGGGGCCGAGGACGAGCAGTACTTC
TRBJ1-6 | TRBV2 | many | - | CASRRQSYNSPLHF | TGTGCCAGCAGACGACAGTCCTATAATTCACCCCTCCACTTT
TRBJ2-7 | TRBV10-1 | - | - | CVSLQGEDYEQYF | TGCGTCAGTCTACAGGGAGAGGACTACGAGCAGTACTTC
TRBJ2-5 | TRBV19 | many | TRBD1 | CASSMGDRETQYF | TGTGCCAGTAGTATGGGGGACAGGGAGACCCAGTACTTC
TRBJ1-1 | TRBV5-1 | - | TRBD1 | CASLSGQGEAFF | TGCGCCAGTCTTTCGGGACAGGGCGAAGCTTTCTTT
TRBJ1-1 | TRBV15 | - | - | CATSRTGFTEAFF | TGTGCCACCAGCAGAACAGGGTTTACTGAAGCTTTCTTT
TRBJ2-7 | TRBV4-2 | few | - | CASSPGGPGEYEQYF | TGTGCCAGCAGCCCTGGGGGCCCAGGGGAATACGAGCAGTACTTC
TRBJ2-7 | TRBV2 | many | TRBD2 | CASRAGTSGTYEQYF | TGTGCCAGCAGAGCCGGGACTAGCGGGACCTACGAGCAGTACTTC
TRBJ2-7 | TRBV5-1 | many | - | CASSHGPRYEQYF | TGCGCCAGCAGCCACGGCCCTCGCTACGAGCAGTACTTC
TRBJ2-4 | TRBV6-5 | few | - | CASSYSGGLSTESIQYF | TGTGCCAGCAGTTACTCAGGCGGCCTCTCTACGGAGAGCATTCAGTACTTC
TRBJ2-5 | TRBV6-1 | many | TRBD2 | CASSEIGWGREGLGETQYF | TGTGCCAGCAGTGAAATTGGGTGGGGCAGGGAGGGTTTAGGAGAGACCCAGTACTTC
TRBJ2-7 | TRBV12-3/TRBV12-4 | many | TRBD2 | CASRLAGGLRQYF | TGTGCCAGCAGGCTAGCGGGGGGGCTGAGGCAGTACTTC
TRBJ2-5 | TRBV6-2/TRBV6-3 | - | - | CASSRGSNTGAQYF | TGTGCCAGCAGTAGGGGATCAAATACCGGGGCCCAGTACTTC
TRBJ1-5 | TRBV11-2 | many | - | CASSLDGNSNQPQHF | TGTGCCAGCAGCTTAGACGGGAATAGCAATCAGCCCCAGCATTTT
TRBJ2-7 | TRBV6-1 | - | - | CASSPDPFSSEQYF | TGTGCCAGCAGTCCTGACCCCTTCTCCTCCGAGCAGTACTTC
TRBJ1-1 | TRBV6-1 | - | - | CASSDDTNTEAFF | TGTGCCAGCAGTGACGACACAAACACTGAAGCTTTCTTT
TRBJ2-5 | TRBV13 | many | TRBD1 | CASSSSGQGFVETQYF | TGTGCCAGCAGCTCATCGGGACAGGGGTTCGTTGAGACCCAGTACTTC
TRBJ1-1 | TRBV12-3/TRBV12-4 | many | - | CASTKGQITEAFF | TGTGCCAGCACCAAAGGACAGATTACTGAAGCTTTCTTT
TRBJ1-2 | TRBV15 | many | - | CATSWGTSSGYTF | TGTGCCACCAGCTGGGGGACAAGCAGTGGCTACACCTTC
TRBJ2-7 | TRBV20-1 | - | - | CSASWENEQYF | TGCAGTGCCTCGTGGGAAAACGAGCAGTACTTC
TRBJ1-2 | TRBV7-9 | many | - | CASSFGGSPNYGYTF | TGTGCCAGCAGCTTTGGTGGCAGCCCGAACTATGGCTACACCTTC
TRBJ2-4 | TRBV28 | many | - | CASTTEGIQYF | TGTGCCAGCACAACGGAGGGCATTCAGTACTTC
TRBJ2-5 | TRBV7-9 | - | - | CASSSNKETQYF | TGTGCCAGCAGCTCGAATAAAGAGACCCAGTACTTC
TRBJ1-4 | TRBV20-1 | - | - | CSAWTEHNEKLFF | TGCAGTGCTTGGACAGAACATAATGAAAAACTGTTTTTT
TRBJ1-2 | TRBV4-1 | many | - | CASSQVPGVNYGYTF | TGCGCCAGCAGCCAAGTTCCAGGGGTTAACTATGGCTACACCTTC
TRBJ1-5 | TRBV12-3/TRBV12-4 | many | TRBD1 | CASSRTGDSNQPQHF | TGTGCCAGCAGCCGAACAGGGGATAGCAATCAGCCCCAGCATTTT
TRBJ2-7 | TRBV18 | many | TRBD2 | CASSPERDSEQYF | TGTGCCAGCTCACCCGAGCGGGATAGCGAGCAGTACTTC